A single sample is the source of the 10 T cell receptor beta chains below, sequenced in a study of blood T cell repertoires in COVID-19. The data were produced by immunoSEQ multiplex PCR, yet TCRdb's version contains in-frame clones alone and is incomplete. Among approximately 100,000 clones listed, over 75% were seen once. Sample: peripheral blood. These receptors were collected from a human donor in a cohort sampled during active COVID-19.

The chain carries TRBV18 and TRBJ2-1; a possible D gene is TRBD2 (5 bases). The CDR3 runs 15 residues. V gave up 3 bases and J gave up 3 bases, with 12 bases separating them. Looked up from germline, CDR1 is KGHSH and CDR2 is LQKENI. The chain's CDR3 is CASSPRGLSYNEQFF. CDR3 nucleotides: TGTGCCAGCTCACCCCGGGGTTTAAGCTACAATGAGCAGTTCTTC.

Written as DNA, the CDR3 is TGTGCCACCAGTGAGTACCCAAGTCCCGGTACGCAGTATTTT. Its protein product is CATSEYPSPGTQYF. The V gene is TRBV24-1, the J gene TRBJ2-3; D unclear. V dropped 4 bases and J dropped 8 bases, with 15 bases sitting between them. Germline V lookup: CDR1 KGHDR, CDR2 SFDVKD. This CDR3 has 14 residues.

J is TRBJ1-6 and V is TRBV5-1; no definite D call. V was cut by 7 bases and J by 7 bases, with 9 bases left in between. CDR3 length: 12 amino acids. Germline CDR1 and CDR2: SGHRS and YFSETQ. CDR3 DNA sequence: TGCGCCAGCGGGCCAGAAAATTCACCCCTCCACTTT. This translates into CASGPENSPLHF.

This sequence joins TRBV5-1 and TRBJ1-4, with 8 bases lining up with TRBD1. V was clipped by 4 bases and J by 5 bases; unmatched bases: 7. This CDR3 has 15 amino acids. Looked up from germline, CDR1 is SGHRS and CDR2 is YFSETQ. The DNA for the CDR3 is TGCGCCAGCAGCGCACCAGGGGGCGCGAATGAAAAACTGTTTTTT. Translated: CASSAPGGANEKLFF.

DNA for the CDR3: TGTGCCAGCAGCCCCCGACTAGCGGGCAGCACAGATACGCAGTATTTT. This codes for CASSPRLAGSTDTQYF. The chain links TRBV13 to TRBJ2-3; 10 bases fit TRBD2. CDR3 length: 16 residues. V shed 5 bases, J shed 0 bases, and the junction held 5 bases outside the gene matches. The germline V gene encodes CDR1 PRHDT and CDR2 FYEKMQ (reference sequence).

The sample holds a few counts of this clone. The gene calls are TRBV13 and TRBJ1-1; D possibly corresponds to TRBD1 (6 bases). CDR3 size: 13 residues. V lost 1 base, J lost 5 bases, and 8 bases lay in between. Germline CDR1 and CDR2: PRHDT and FYEKMQ (reference sequence). The CDR3 DNA is TGTGCCAGCAGCTTAGACAGGGATACTGAAGCTTTCTTT. Residues: CASSLDRDTEAFF.

This chain connects TRBV30 to TRBJ2-3; 7 bases line up with TRBD2. The CDR3 length is 15 residues. V was pared by 4 bases and J by 0 bases, with 7 bases of the junction left unmatched. The germline gives CDR1 GTSNPN, CDR2 SVGIG (reference sequence). The CDR3 loop is CAWISRERSTDTQYF. The CDR3 DNA is TGTGCCTGGATATCGCGGGAGAGAAGCACAGATACGCAGTATTTT.

This clone was seen a single time. V gene TRBV4-2 combines with J gene TRBJ1-1, with a tentative D call TRBD1 (6 bases). The CDR3 length is 18 residues. Trimming shortened V by 0 bases and J by 4 bases, and 21 bases separated the two germline ends. Germline V gene data show CDR1 as LGHNA and CDR2 as YNFKEQ. CDR3 bases: TGTGCCAGCAGCCAAGACCGGTCAGGGGCTTTTGGGAGCACTGAAGCTTTCTTT. Its protein product is CASSQDRSGAFGSTEAFF.

This CDR3 reads CASSIPRGEQYF. DNA for the CDR3: TGTGCCAGCAGCATTCCCCGGGGCGAGCAGTACTTC. V is TRBV7-6 and J is TRBJ2-7, with a tentative D call TRBD2 (5 bases). V gave up 5 bases and J gave up 6 bases, with 11 bases separating them. CDR1 is SGHVS and CDR2 is FNYEAQ in the germline V gene. CDR3 length: 12 residues.

The chain has TRBV7-9 and TRBJ2-1, with a tentative D call TRBD2 (5 bases). Germline V lookup: CDR1 SEHNR, CDR2 FQNEAQ (reference sequence). The CDR3 is made up of 14 amino acids. V dropped 0 bases and J dropped 4 bases, with 7 bases sitting between them. The CDR3 sequence: CASSLATGYNEQFF. CDR3 sequence (DNA): TGTGCCAGCAGCTTAGCGACGGGATACAATGAGCAGTTCTTC.